The 10 T cell receptor beta chains listed next were all sequenced from one sample in a study of tumor and adjacent non-tumor tissue in lung cancer. This sample's RNA came from whole unsorted tissue. TCRbeta libraries were built with three rounds of nested PCR, modified from ARM-PCR. MiXCR was run by TCRdb on the multiplex PCR reads, yielding one entry per CDR3 protein. Among about 200,000 distinct CDR3 sequences, 70% to 75% were seen once, and the ten largest hold roughly 24%. The sequencing sample was made of lung tumor tissue. These receptors came from a man in his sixties with non-small cell lung cancer.

This clonotype was seen ten or more times. The chain recombines TRBV11-3 with TRBJ2-3; the D gene could be TRBD1 or TRBD2 (5 bases each). Trimming cost V 5 bases and J 9 bases, with 18 bases left between them. This CDR3 has 14 amino acids. Germline CDR1 reads SGHNT; CDR2 reads YENEEA. The chain's CDR3 is CASSNPGTPSTQYF. The DNA for the CDR3 is TGTGCCAGCAGCAACCCCGGGACCCCTTCAACGCAGTATTTT.

This clonotype was detected ten times or more. This chain connects TRBV20-1 to TRBJ2-1; D is ambiguous. The CDR3 has 14 residues. CDR1 and CDR2 (germline): DFQATT, SNEGSKA (reference sequence). The germline V and J ends were trimmed by 0 bases and 4 bases, with 10 bases remaining between them. CDR3 DNA sequence: TGCAGTGCTAGAGAGGCACTAACTTACAATGAGCAGTTCTTC. It encodes CSAREALTYNEQFF.

This chain uses TRBV29-1 with TRBJ1-5; 7 nucleotides match TRBD1. Germline-derived CDR1 and CDR2 are SQVTM and ANQGSEA. The J segment lost 6 bases and the V segment lost 8 bases, leaving 10 bases of the junction unmatched. The CDR3 runs to 13 residues. The chain's CDR3 is CSIGGGWSQPQHF. The CDR3 DNA reads TGCAGCATCGGAGGGGGCTGGAGTCAGCCCCAGCATTTT.

Note on this clonotype: This likely comes from a read error, as the CDR3 has no conserved phenylalanine or tryptophan at its end. The chain uses TRBV12-3 or TRBV12-4 and TRBJ1-2; possibly TRBD1 for D (5 bases). V lost 4 bases, J lost 3 bases, and 9 bases lay in between. The CDR3 has 13 amino acids. The CDR3 loop is CASSWGGYYGYTL. The CDR3 nucleotides are TGTGCCAGCAGTTGGGGCGGCTACTATGGCTACACCTTA.

Turning to this clonotype: The CDR3 ends on some other residue instead of the conserved phenylalanine or tryptophan, so this is likely a read error. The chain links TRBV6-2 or TRBV6-3 to TRBJ2-2, with D hard to call. CDR3 length: 13 amino acids. The germline V gene has CDR1 MNHEY and CDR2 SVGEGT. This CDR3 is CGSRKTGTGELFI. Written as DNA, the CDR3 is TGTGGCAGCAGAAAGACCGGAACCGGGGAGCTGTTTATT.

Comment on this clonotype: At one boundary the junction diverges from the germline segment, which might be a read error. The gene calls are TRBV6-5 and TRBJ2-7, with D tentatively TRBD1 or TRBD2 (5 bases each). The CDR3 runs 15 residues. Germline CDR1 reads MNHEY; CDR2 reads SVGAGI. The CDR3 nucleotides are TGTGGCAGCGGCAATGGGGGTGTCACTCGCTACGAGCAGAACTTC. As protein: CGSGNGGVTRYEQNF.

The CDR3 nucleotides are TGTGCCAGCAGTCCTACTTTCCCGGGACCGTGGAGGTCACCCCTCCACTTT. It yields the protein CASSPTFPGPWRSPLHF. This rearrangement joins TRBV6-5 to TRBJ1-6; D perhaps matches TRBD1 (5 bases). The V end lost 5 bases, the J end lost 10 bases, and 24 bases lay between the germline ends. CDR1 MNHEY and CDR2 SVGAGI come from the germline V gene. The CDR3 runs to 17 residues.

The V and J genes are TRBV6-1 and TRBJ1-1; D ambiguous. CDR1 is MNHNS and CDR2 is SASEGT in the germline V gene. The CDR3 totals 15 residues. V lost 7 bases, J lost 5 bases, and 20 bases lay in between. CDR3 protein: CASTRESGYSTEAFF. The CDR3 region has the DNA TGTGCCAGCACAAGGGAATCGGGTTACTCGACTGAAGCTTTCTTT.

In the case of this clonotype: No conserved phenylalanine or tryptophan ends this CDR3, so it is likely a read error. The V and J genes are TRBV5-4 and TRBJ2-7; 7 nucleotides align to TRBD1. With 4 bases clipped from V and 1 base from J, the junction kept 5 bases outside the gene matches. This CDR3 is 14 amino acids long. The germline gives CDR1 SGHNT, CDR2 YYREEE (reference sequence). The CDR3 DNA is TGTGCCAGCAGCCCGACAGGGCGGTCCTACGAGCAGTACCTC. Its protein is CASSPTGRSYEQYL.

This clonotype was counted ten times or more. The chain has TRBV29-1 and TRBJ1-5, with a possible D match to TRBD1 (6 bases). Germline values: CDR1 SQVTM, CDR2 ANQGSEA. V was trimmed by 4 bases and J by 6 bases, leaving 13 bases between them. The CDR3 runs to 13 residues. Here the CDR3 reads CSVATGGSQPQHF. The CDR3 bases are TGCAGCGTTGCAACGGGGGGCAGTCAGCCCCAGCATTTT.